Sequencing of this T cell receptor (beta chain) was carried out in a study of blood T cells in healthy people across ages. In the study overall: Per two T cells, template switching captured roughly one barcoded beta molecule.

It was with a sample-barcoded 5' primer and a J-beta primer mix that a second PCR of about 6 to 12 cycles was run. Every sample gave at least 2.5 million paired-end reads containing CDR3. MiXCR, applied by TCRdb to the 5' RACE reads, yields one record per CDR3 protein. The sample holds roughly 1,100,000 distinct CDR3 sequences, approximately 26% seen once. Donors gave 8 to 10 milliliters of peripheral blood apiece. This clonotype was observed a handful of times. The V and J ends lost 2 bases and 2 bases respectively, with 13 bases between them. Germline CDR1 is MNHNY and CDR2 is SVGAGI (reference sequence). CDR3 length: 16 amino acids. This sample was shared with a second study, whose subject was T cells of mothers and their children.

The receptor was derived from a girl aged 2 to 9 in good health. V usage is TRBV6-6 and J usage is TRBJ2-1; D possibly uses TRBD1 or TRBD2 (5 bases each). The sequencing input was blood. The CDR3 loop reads CASSYHSTGPYNEQFF. The DNA of the CDR3 is TGTGCCAGCAGTTACCATTCTACGGGACCCTACAATGAGCAGTTCTTC.